This entry features one TCR beta chain sequence. V shed 3 bases, J shed 3 bases, and the junction held 2 bases outside the gene matches. The CDR3 is made up of 14 amino acids. Germline V gives CDR1 SEHNR, CDR2 FQNEAQ (reference sequence). Sequencing used immunoSEQ multiplex PCR; TCRdb keeps in-frame clones, though not all of them. This sample yields roughly 330,000 clones, of which 89% are seen a single time; 6.4% belongs to the top ten. This sample stems from a study of blood T cell repertoires in COVID-19. The sequencing input was peripheral blood. V gene TRBV7-9 combines with J gene TRBJ2-7, with 10 positions matching TRBD1. The receptor comes from a man younger than 35 who had recovered from COVID-19. CDR3: CASSFRTGGYEQYF. CDR3 bases: TGTGCCAGCAGCTTCAGGACAGGGGGCTACGAGCAGTACTTC.